Listed here are 32 T cell receptor beta chains from one sample, sequenced in a study of CXCR3-negative and CXCR3-positive naive CD8 T cells. Each TRB cDNA library was prepared by 5' RACE (with UMI labels). TCRdb processed the 5' RACE reads again and assigns one entry to each CDR3 protein, with no DNA. This table holds under 50,000 distinct CDR3 sequences. Sequencing was done on a sample of naive CXCR3- CD8+ T cells from blood. Noted subset: CD45RO-CCR7+CD27+CD95- naive CD8+ T cells lacking CXCR3 (TNR3-). The origin of the receptors is a human donor in good health. Some clones in this sample may be carry-over from other donors' samples.

The chain links TRBV4-2 to TRBJ2-5; as DNA is missing, the TRBD2 call by TCRdb cannot be tested. The V gene's germline CDR1 is LGHNA and CDR2 YNFKEQ. This CDR3 has 17 amino acids. CDR3 in amino acids: CASSQEGRSGGQETQYF.

By frequency, this clonotype registers medium-sized. The chain has TRBV11-2 and TRBJ2-5; no DNA is available, so the TRBD2 call from TCRdb remains unchecked. This CDR3 has 15 residues. Looked up from germline, CDR1 is SGHAT and CDR2 is FQNNGV. The CDR3 region is CASSFGGGDQETQYF.

The rearrangement links TRBV10-3 to TRBJ2-7; without DNA, the TCRdb call of TRBD1 cannot be checked. CDR3 length: 14 amino acids. The V gene's germline CDR1 is ENHRY and CDR2 SYGVKD. CDR3 residues: CATEDRETPYEQYF.

The chain combines TRBV7-9 with TRBJ2-1; TCRdb designates TRBD2, a call that cannot be tested without DNA. The CDR3 runs 18 residues. Germline CDR1 is SEHNR and CDR2 is FQNEAQ (reference sequence). CDR3 loop: CASSPGTSGGLSYNEQFF.

The chain joins TRBV29-1 to TRBJ2-1; TCRdb proposes TRBD2, but this gene call is untestable without DNA. Germline V gene sequence: CDR1 SQVTM, CDR2 ANQGSEA. CDR3 length: 16 residues. This CDR3 is CSVGDLAGVSYNEQFF.

The chain links TRBV7-8 to TRBJ2-7; the D call of TRBD2 rests on TCRdb alone, since no DNA is present to check it. Germline V gene data show CDR1 as SGHVS and CDR2 as FQNEAQ. The length of the CDR3 is 15 residues. Here the CDR3 reads CASSLGGRPSHEQYF.

V is TRBV4-1 and J is TRBJ1-5; TCRdb's D call, TRBD1, is unchecked because there is no DNA. This CDR3 region has 13 residues. Germline CDR1 and CDR2: MGHRA and YSYEKL. CDR3: CASSQAGGQPQHF.

The chain combines TRBV23-1 with TRBJ2-7; TCRdb gives TRBD2 as the D gene, but with no DNA this cannot be confirmed. TRBV23-1 is identified as an open reading frame with a role that is uncertain. The CDR3 consists of 16 residues. The CDR3 is CASRPLGGESSYEQYF.

The chain links TRBV28 to TRBJ1-4; TCRdb's D gene call, TRBD1, goes unchecked for lack of DNA. This CDR3 is built from 14 residues. From germline, CDR1 is MDHEN and CDR2 SYDVKM. The CDR3 spells CASSLEGPDEKLFF.

The chain is built from TRBV29-1 and TRBJ2-5. Germline lookup yields CDR1 SQVTM and CDR2 ANQGSEA. The CDR3 contains 13 residues. The CDR3 region is CSVVMVIQETQYF.

This chain joins TRBV29-1 and TRBJ2-7. CDR1 is SQVTM and CDR2 is ANQGSEA in the germline V gene. This CDR3 is built from 12 residues. The CDR3 protein is CSVEDLEGEQYF.

The chain employs TRBV7-2 and TRBJ1-2; TCRdb's D gene call, TRBD1, goes unchecked for lack of DNA. Germline V lookup: CDR1 SGHTA, CDR2 FQGNSA. There are 14 residues in the CDR3. The CDR3 region is CASSTYRGGVGYTF.

V usage is TRBV29-1 and J usage is TRBJ2-7; TCRdb indicates TRBD1, and absent DNA this call remains unverified. CDR1 and CDR2 from the germline V gene are SQVTM and ANQGSEA. This CDR3 has 14 amino acids. The CDR3 protein is CSVGDREISYEQYF.

The genes are TRBV29-1 and TRBJ1-1; lacking DNA, the TRBD1 call made by TCRdb goes unchecked. Germline V CDR1 and CDR2: SQVTM, ANQGSEA. The CDR3 is made up of 14 amino acids. CDR3 residues: CSVEDWQRGTDAFF.

The CDR3 sequence is CASSWTSGSYNEQFF. The V and J genes are TRBV7-2 and TRBJ2-1; TCRdb proposes TRBD2, but this gene call is untestable without DNA. The CDR3 sequence is 15 residues long. Germline CDR1 is SGHTA and CDR2 is FQGNSA.

The V and J genes are TRBV21-1 and TRBJ2-5. TRBV21-1 is a known pseudogene. CDR3 length: 11 amino acids. The CDR3 sequence is CASTIQETQYF.

V is TRBV28 and J is TRBJ1-3. The germline CDR1 and CDR2 sequences are MDHEN and SYDVKM. The CDR3 sequence is 16 residues long. The CDR3 sequence is CASSLFRQTSGNTIYF.

The V and J genes are TRBV6-5 and TRBJ2-3; TCRdb's D gene call, TRBD2, goes unchecked for lack of DNA. Germline CDR1 MNHEY, CDR2 SVGAGI. The CDR3 has 15 amino acids. The CDR3 sequence is CASSPTSGSRDTQYF.

The rearrangement links TRBV19 to TRBJ1-5; with no DNA, the TCRdb D assignment of TRBD1 cannot be verified. Germline CDR1 and CDR2: LNHDA and SQIVND (reference sequence). The CDR3 length is 15 residues. The CDR3 loop reads CASSTYDRGNQPQHF.

V is TRBV29-1 and J is TRBJ2-1. CDR3 size: 13 residues. CDR1 is SQVTM and CDR2 is ANQGSEA in the germline V gene. This CDR3 reads CSVADSSYNEQFF.

J is TRBJ1-1 and V is TRBV12-3 or TRBV12-4. The CDR3 totals 14 residues. The CDR3 protein is CASSFAGGDTEAFF.

The chain's CDR3 is CASSSGLTEAFF. The J gene is TRBJ1-1, the V gene TRBV7-9. The CDR3 runs 12 residues. Germline CDR1 SEHNR, CDR2 FQNEAQ (reference sequence).

The rearrangement uses TRBV11-2 and TRBJ2-5; TCRdb's D gene call, TRBD1, goes unchecked for lack of DNA. Germline V gene lookup returns CDR1 SGHAT and CDR2 FQNNGV. The CDR3 has 15 amino acids. The CDR3 sequence: CASSLGSGMWETQYF.

The chain couples TRBV29-1 to TRBJ2-7. The CDR3 covers 12 residues. Germline CDR1 is SQVTM and CDR2 is ANQGSEA. The CDR3 sequence: CSVIGASYEQYF.

The CDR3 protein is CASSLLGQLYTDTQYF. The chain joins TRBV7-9 to TRBJ2-3; without DNA, the TCRdb call of TRBD1 cannot be checked. The CDR3 length is 16 residues. In germline, CDR1 is SEHNR, CDR2 FQNEAQ (reference sequence).

The chain has TRBV6-2 or TRBV6-3 and TRBJ2-2; TCRdb reports TRBD1, a call that lacks DNA to check it against. The germline CDR1 and CDR2 sequences are MNHEY and SVGEGT. The CDR3 contains 16 residues. The CDR3 spells CASEIGGARDTGELFF.

This chain uses TRBV6-6 with TRBJ2-1; the D call of TRBD1 rests on TCRdb alone, since no DNA is present to check it. The CDR3 runs to 15 residues. Per germline, CDR1 MNHNY and CDR2 SVGAGI (reference sequence). This chain's CDR3 is CASSYSGTGSNEQFF.

The J gene is TRBJ2-1, the V gene TRBV5-1; TCRdb designates TRBD2, a call that cannot be tested without DNA. This CDR3 has 14 amino acids. Per the germline V gene, CDR1 is SGHRS and CDR2 is YFSETQ. CDR3 protein: CASSSSSGSIEQFF.

The chain joins TRBV5-1 to TRBJ2-3; TCRdb outputs TRBD2, but without DNA this stays unchecked. The CDR3 loop spans 15 amino acids. CDR1 is SGHRS and CDR2 is YFSETQ in the germline V gene. The CDR3 protein is CASSLAAAGGDTQYF.

The CDR3 sequence is CASSLTQGGYEQYF. The chain uses TRBV28 and TRBJ2-7; absent DNA, TCRdb's TRBD1 call cannot be checked. Germline V gene sequence: CDR1 MDHEN, CDR2 SYDVKM. CDR3 length equals 14 residues.

V is TRBV6-5 and J is TRBJ2-5; TCRdb indicates TRBD2, and absent DNA this call remains unverified. Germline V gene lookup returns CDR1 MNHEY and CDR2 SVGAGI. CDR3 size: 17 residues. CDR3 loop: CASSYGSRVHQQETKYF.

This sequence joins TRBV27 and TRBJ1-1; TCRdb outputs TRBD1, but without DNA this stays unchecked. Per the germline V gene, CDR1 is MNHEY and CDR2 is SMNVEV (reference sequence). The CDR3 has 12 amino acids. CDR3 sequence: CASRRTGTEAFF.